The clone carrying this T cell receptor beta chain has only a few counts. Its antigen is as yet unknown. V was pared by 6 bases and J by 4 bases, with 18 bases between. The CDR3 has 15 amino acids. CDR1 is DFQATT, CDR2 SNEGSKA, per germline (reference sequence). These data originate in a study of identical twins. Whole-study results and caveats: Insertions were reduced in abundant cord blood beta clonotypes but not in memory repertoires.

Template switching introduced a universal primer site, and the cDNA bore unique molecular identifiers. MiXCR, run by TCRdb on the 5' RACE reads, gives a single entry per CDR3 protein. This repertoire shows a few hundred thousand distinct CDR3 sequences, roughly 15% found once; its top ten account for roughly 0.43%. This sample also appeared in a second study, on yellow fever vaccine responses in identical twins. Per that study: The authors reported partly convergent, partly personalized vaccine responses in identical twins.

This TCR was recovered from a woman aged 18-29 years in good health. Sequencing used CD4+ T cells sorted from blood. The rearrangement links TRBV20-1 to TRBJ2-2; a weak D match, TRBD1 (6 bases). The CDR3 loop is CSARPSGVVTGELFF. The CDR3 region has the DNA TGCAGTGCCAGACCATCAGGGGTTGTCACCGGGGAGCTGTTTTTT.